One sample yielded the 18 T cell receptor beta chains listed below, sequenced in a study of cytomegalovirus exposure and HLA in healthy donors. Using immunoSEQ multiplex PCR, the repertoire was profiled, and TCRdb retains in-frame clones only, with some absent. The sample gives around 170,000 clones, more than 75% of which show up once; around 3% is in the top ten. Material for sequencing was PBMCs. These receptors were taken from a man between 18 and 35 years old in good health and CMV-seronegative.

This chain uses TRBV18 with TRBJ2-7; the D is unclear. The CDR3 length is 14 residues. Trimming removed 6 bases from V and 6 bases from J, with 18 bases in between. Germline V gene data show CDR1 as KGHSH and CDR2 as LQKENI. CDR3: CASSPTPYLGEQYF. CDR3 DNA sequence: TGTGCCAGCTCCCCGACGCCCTATCTAGGCGAGCAGTACTTC. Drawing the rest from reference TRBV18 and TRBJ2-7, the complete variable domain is NAGVMQNPRHLVRRRGQEARLRCSPMKGHSHVYWYRQLPEEGLKFMVYLQKENIIDESGMPKERFSAEFPKEGPSILRIQQVVRGDSAAYFCASSPTPYLGEQYFGPGTRLTVT.

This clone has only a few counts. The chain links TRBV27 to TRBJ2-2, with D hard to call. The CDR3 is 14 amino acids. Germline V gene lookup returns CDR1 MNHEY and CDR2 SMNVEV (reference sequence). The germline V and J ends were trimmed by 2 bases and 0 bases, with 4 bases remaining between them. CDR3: CASSLQSNTGELFF. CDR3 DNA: TGTGCCAGCAGTTTACAATCGAACACCGGGGAGCTGTTTTTT.

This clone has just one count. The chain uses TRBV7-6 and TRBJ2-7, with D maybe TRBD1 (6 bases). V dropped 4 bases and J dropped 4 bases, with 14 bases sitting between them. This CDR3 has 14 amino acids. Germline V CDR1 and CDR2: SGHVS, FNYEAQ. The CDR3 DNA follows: TGTGCCAGCAGCTCCTCGACAGGATCTTACGAGCAGTACTTC. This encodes CASSSSTGSYEQYF.

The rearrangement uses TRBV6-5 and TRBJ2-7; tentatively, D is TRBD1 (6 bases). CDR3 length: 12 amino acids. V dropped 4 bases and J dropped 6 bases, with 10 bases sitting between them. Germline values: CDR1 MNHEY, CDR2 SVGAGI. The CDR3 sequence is CASSFSGVEQYF. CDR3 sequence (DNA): TGTGCCAGCAGTTTCTCAGGGGTCGAGCAGTACTTC.

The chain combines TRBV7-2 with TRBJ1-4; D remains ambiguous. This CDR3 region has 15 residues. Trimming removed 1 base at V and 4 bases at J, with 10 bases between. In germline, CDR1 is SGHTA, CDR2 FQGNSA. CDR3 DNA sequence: TGTGCCAGCAGCTTAGGCCGGGATTTTAATGAAAAACTGTTTTTT. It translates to CASSLGRDFNEKLFF.

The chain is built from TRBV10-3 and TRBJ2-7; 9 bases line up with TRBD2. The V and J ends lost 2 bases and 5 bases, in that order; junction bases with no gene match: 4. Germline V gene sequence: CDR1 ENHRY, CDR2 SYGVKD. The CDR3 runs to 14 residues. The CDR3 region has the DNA TGTGCCATCAGTGAGGGGCTAGCGGGGCACGAGCAGTACGTC. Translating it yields CAISEGLAGHEQYV.

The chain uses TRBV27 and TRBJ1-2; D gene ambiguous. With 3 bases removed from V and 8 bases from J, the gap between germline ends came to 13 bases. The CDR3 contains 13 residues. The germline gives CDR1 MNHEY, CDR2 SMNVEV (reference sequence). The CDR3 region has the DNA TGTGCCAGCAGTTTCCTCGGAGATGGCGGCTACACCTTC. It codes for CASSFLGDGGYTF.

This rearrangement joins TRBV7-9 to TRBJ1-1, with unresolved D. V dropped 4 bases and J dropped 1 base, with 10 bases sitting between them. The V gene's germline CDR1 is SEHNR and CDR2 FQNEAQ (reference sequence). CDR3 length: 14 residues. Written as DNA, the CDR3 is TGTGCCAGCAGCTCGGGGTTACCGAACACTGAAGCTTTCTTT. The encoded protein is CASSSGLPNTEAFF. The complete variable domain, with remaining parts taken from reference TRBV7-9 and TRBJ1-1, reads DTGVSQNPRHKITKRGQNVTFRCDPISEHNRLYWYRQTLGQGPEFLTYFQNEAQLEKSRLLSDRFSAERPKGSFSTLEIQRTEQGDSAMYLCASSSGLPNTEAFFGQGTRLTVV.

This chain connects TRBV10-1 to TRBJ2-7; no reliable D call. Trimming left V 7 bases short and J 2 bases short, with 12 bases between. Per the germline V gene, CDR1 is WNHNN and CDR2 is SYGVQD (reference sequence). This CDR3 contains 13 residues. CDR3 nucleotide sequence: TGCGCCAGCATAATTGGGCCCCCCTACGAGCAGTACGTC. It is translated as CASIIGPPYEQYV.

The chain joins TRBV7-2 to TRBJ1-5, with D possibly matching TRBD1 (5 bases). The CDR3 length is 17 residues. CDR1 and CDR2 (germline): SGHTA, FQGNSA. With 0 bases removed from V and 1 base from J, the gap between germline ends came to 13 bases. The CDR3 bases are TGTGCCAGCAGCTTAGCAGGGACTGCGGGGAGCAATCAGCCCCAGCATTTT. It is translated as CASSLAGTAGSNQPQHF. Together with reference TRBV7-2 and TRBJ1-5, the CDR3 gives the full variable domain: GAGVSQSPSNKVTEKGKDVELRCDPISGHTALYWYRQSLGQGLEFLIYFQGNSAPDKSGLPSDRFSAERTGGSVSTLTIQRTQQEDSAVYLCASSLAGTAGSNQPQHFGDGTRLSIL.

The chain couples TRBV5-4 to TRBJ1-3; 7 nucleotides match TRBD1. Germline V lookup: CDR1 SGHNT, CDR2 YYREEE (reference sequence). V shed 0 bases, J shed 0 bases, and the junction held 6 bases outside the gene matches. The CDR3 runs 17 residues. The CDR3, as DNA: TGTGCCAGCAGCTTGGGGATCGGGACAGCCTCTGGAAACACCATATATTTT. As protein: CASSLGIGTASGNTIYF.

The CDR3 DNA follows: TGTGCCAGCAGCTTGGTTACAGGGGCCTACGAGCAGTACGTC. This encodes CASSLVTGAYEQYV. V gene TRBV5-6 combines with J gene TRBJ2-7; 7 bases align to TRBD1. After removal of 0 bases from V and 2 bases from J, the junction contained 2 bases not matched to a gene. Germline CDR1 and CDR2: SGHDT and YYEEEE. The CDR3 is made up of 14 amino acids.

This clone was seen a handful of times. CDR3 loop: CASSYDSMNTEAFF. CDR3 in DNA: TGTGCCAGCAGTTATGACAGCATGAACACTGAAGCTTTCTTT. The chain links TRBV6-5 to TRBJ1-1, with TRBD1 as a possible D gene (5 bases). The V gene lost 3 bases and the J gene lost 0 bases, with 8 bases spanning the gap. CDR3 length: 14 amino acids. Germline V gene sequence: CDR1 MNHEY, CDR2 SVGAGI.

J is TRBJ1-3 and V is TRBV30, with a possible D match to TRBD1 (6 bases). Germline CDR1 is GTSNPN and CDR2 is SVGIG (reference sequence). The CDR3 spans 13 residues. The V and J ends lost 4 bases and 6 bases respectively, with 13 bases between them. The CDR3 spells CAWTRGVENTIYF. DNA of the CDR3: TGTGCCTGGACCAGGGGAGTCGAAAACACCATATATTTT.

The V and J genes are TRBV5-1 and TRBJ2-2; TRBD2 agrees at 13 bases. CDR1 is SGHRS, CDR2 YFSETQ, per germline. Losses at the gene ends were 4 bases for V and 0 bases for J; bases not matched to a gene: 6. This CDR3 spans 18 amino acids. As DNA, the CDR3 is TGCGCCAGCAGCCCTCGACTAGCGGGGGGTTCGAACACCGGGGAGCTGTTTTTT. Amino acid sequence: CASSPRLAGGSNTGELFF.

The chain's CDR3 is CASSPQQGAYEKLFF. In DNA, the CDR3 is TGTGCCAGCAGTCCTCAACAGGGGGCTTATGAAAAACTGTTTTTT. This chain links TRBV6-5 with TRBJ1-4; TRBD1 aligns across 9 bases. The junction had 7 bases not matched to a gene; V was cut back by 5 bases and J by 6 bases. Germline V gene data show CDR1 as MNHEY and CDR2 as SVGAGI. CDR3 size: 15 residues.

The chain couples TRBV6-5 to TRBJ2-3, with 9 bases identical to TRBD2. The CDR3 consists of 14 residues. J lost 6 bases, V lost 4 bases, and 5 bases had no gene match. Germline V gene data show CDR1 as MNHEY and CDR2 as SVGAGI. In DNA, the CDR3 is TGTGCCAGCAGTTTTAGCGGGAGTGGGGATACGCAGTATTTT. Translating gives CASSFSGSGDTQYF.

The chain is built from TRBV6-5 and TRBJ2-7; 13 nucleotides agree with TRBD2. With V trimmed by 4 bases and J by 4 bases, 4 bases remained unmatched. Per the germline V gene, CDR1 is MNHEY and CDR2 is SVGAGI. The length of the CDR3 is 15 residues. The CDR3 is CASSSLAGGEYEQYF. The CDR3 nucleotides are TGTGCCAGCAGTTCACTAGCGGGAGGGGAGTACGAGCAGTACTTC.